This paragraph covers one T cell receptor (beta chain) sequence. This sample is drawn from a study of beta chain features in type 1 diabetes. The overall study: Sorted cells examined across all samples numbered around 99,000,000.

V gave up 6 bases and J gave up 3 bases, with 14 bases separating them. This CDR3 has 14 amino acids. CDR1 is SNHLY, CDR2 FYNNEI, per germline. Expressed TCRB transcripts were sequenced because the isolated RNA had all been reverse transcribed beforehand. Repertoires were generated with immunoSEQ multiplex PCR, while TCRdb's copy carries only in-frame clones and drops some. There are 130,000 or so clones in the sample; 9.2% occur only once, and 0.6% to 0.8% lies in the top ten. Sequenced sample: central memory CD4+ T cells from blood. The chain uses TRBV2 and TRBJ2-5; possible D gene TRBD1, 5 bases. This TCR was sampled from a young man in good health. The CDR3 DNA follows: TGTGCCAGCAGAACAGGTGGAGAGAAAGAGACCCAGTACTTC. It translates to CASRTGGEKETQYF.